The subject of this entry is one T cell receptor (beta chain). Antigen unknown. These data belong to a study of T cell responses to AZD1222 COVID-19 vaccine. General study points: Clonal diversity was possibly underestimated, and the donors were mostly white British, with more females. Vaccine-associated CD4 TCRs spanned spike, dominant at 160-218 and 743-854. No day 14 peak samples; only post-peak repertoires were characterized.

Sequencing used immunoSEQ multiplex PCR; TCRdb keeps in-frame clones, though not all of them. The sample holds around 99,000 clones, roughly nine tenths seen once. The sample consisted of peripheral blood, taken on day 0 of AZD1222 vaccination. This TCR came from an adult in good health.

CDR3 loop: CASSENGETQYF. The CDR3 DNA reads as TGTGCCAGCAGTGAAAACGGGGAGACCCAGTACTTC. This chain links TRBV2 with TRBJ2-5, with D unresolved. The CDR3 is made up of 12 amino acids. Germline CDR1 is SNHLY and CDR2 is FYNNEI. Trimming removed 2 bases at V and 5 bases at J, with 6 bases between.